This T cell receptor beta chain was recovered during a study of blood T cell repertoires in COVID-19. Study-level information: Sources were T cells, B-cell-depleted T cells, or PBMCs; the material itself was cDNA or gDNA.

Cohort 3 recovered donors had two negative PCRs, clearance, or symptom resolution. The germline gives CDR1 MDHEN, CDR2 SYDVKM. V dropped 3 bases and J dropped 4; count of bases not matched to a gene: 6. The CDR3 is 15 residues long. Measured with immunoSEQ multiplex PCR; TCRdb has only the in-frame clones, and not every one. The data contain about 310,000 clones, about 88% of them singletons. This chain uses TRBV28 with TRBJ2-3, with 8 bases lining up with TRBD2. The specimen sequenced was PBMCs or T cells enriched from blood (not recorded which). This TCR was recovered from a woman in her forties who had recovered from COVID-19. The CDR3 DNA is TGTGCCAGCAGTTTTTTAGCGGGGTATCCAGATACGCAGTATTTT. Protein: CASSFLAGYPDTQYF. Variable domain in full (rest from reference TRBV28 and TRBJ2-3): DVKVTQSSRYLVKRTGEKVFLECVQDMDHENMFWYRQDPGLGLRLIYFSYDVKMKEKGDIPEGYSVSREKKERFSLILESASTNQTSMYLCASSFLAGYPDTQYFGPGTRLTVL.